Listed below are T cell receptor beta chains from one sample, sequenced in a study of cytomegalovirus exposure and HLA in healthy donors. TCRdb's copy holds only in-frame clones and misses some; the assay was immunoSEQ multiplex PCR. The sample gives roughly 130,000 clones, less than 75% of which show up once; over 2% is in the top ten. The sequenced sample was PBMCs. Source of these receptors: a woman between 35 and 50 years old in good health and CMV-seropositive. CDR3s include the opening cysteine and the closing phenylalanine or tryptophan. D genes are given only for firm matches. The listing skips clone size in some rows; elsewhere it reads once, few, many or a size class.

D	V	length	size	J	DNA	CDR3
TRBD1	TRBV7-2	13	NA	TRBJ2-1	TGTGCCAGCAGGGCCGGGACAGGGAATGAGCAGTTCTTC	CASRAGTGNEQFF
TRBD1	TRBV18	19	NA	TRBJ1-3	TGTGCCAGCTCACCACTGAACTACCGTCCGGGACAGGGGGCGAACACCATATATTTT	CASSPLNYRPGQGANTIYF
NA	TRBV7-6	12	once	TRBJ2-3	TGTGCCACCGGGGGTTCCGCAGATACGCAGTATTTT	CATGGSADTQYF
NA	TRBV7-2	15	NA	TRBJ2-5	TGTGCCAGCAGCCGCTTGTCGGGAGTGGGAGAGACCCAGTACTTC	CASSRLSGVGETQYF
NA	TRBV30	13	NA	TRBJ1-5	TGTGCCTGGAGTTCGGGGTTTGATCAGCCCCAGCATTTT	CAWSSGFDQPQHF
TRBD1	TRBV19	13	once	TRBJ1-2	TGTGCCAGTCTCCCCCGGGACAGGGATGGCTACACCTTC	CASLPRDRDGYTF
TRBD1	TRBV2	16	NA	TRBJ2-2	TGTGCCAGCACTTCCACAGGGGGCACGAACACCGGGGAGCTGTTTTTT	CASTSTGGTNTGELFF
NA	TRBV6-1	13	NA	TRBJ1-1	TGTGCCAGCAGTGCGACAGGGAACACTGAAGCTTTCTTT	CASSATGNTEAFF
NA	TRBV12-5	11	once	TRBJ1-1	TGTGCTAGTGCCCTGGACAGTGAAGCTTTCTTT	CASALDSEAFF
TRBD1	TRBV28	17	few	TRBJ1-4	TGTGCCAGCAGCGAACTTGGGCAGGGGGCGCAAGGGGAAAAACTGTTTTTT	CASSELGQGAQGEKLFF
NA	TRBV15	14	NA	TRBJ2-5	TGTGCCACCAGCAGAGATCGAGGGGGAGAGACCCAGTACTTC	CATSRDRGGETQYF
NA	TRBV11-2	14	NA	TRBJ1-6	TGTGCCAGCAGCCACCGGGAGCCAAATTCACCCCTCCACTTT	CASSHREPNSPLHF
TRBD2	TRBV7-2	15	NA	TRBJ2-1	TGTGCCAGCAGCTTCCCAGCGGGAGGCTACAATGAGCAGTTCTTC	CASSFPAGGYNEQFF
NA	TRBV6-5	14	NA	TRBJ2-7	TGTGCCAGCAGTTTACAGGGTGGTCACTACGAGCAGTACTTC	CASSLQGGHYEQYF
NA	TRBV30	15	NA	TRBJ2-3	TGTGCCTGGATAGGGGCAGGGGTACTCACAGATACGCAGTATTTT	CAWIGAGVLTDTQYF
NA	TRBV5-5	16	NA	TRBJ1-1	TGTGCCAGCAGCTTCGGAAGGACTAAAAAGAACACTGAAGCTTTCTTT	CASSFGRTKKNTEAFF
NA	TRBV2	15	NA	TRBJ1-4	TGTGCCAGCAGTGAACGGGGTGCAACTAATGAAAAACTGTTTTTT	CASSERGATNEKLFF
NA	TRBV4-1	15	NA	TRBJ2-7	TGCGCCAGCAGCCAAACTAGCAATGTATTCTACGAGCAGTACTTC	CASSQTSNVFYEQYF
NA	TRBV5-6	16	NA	TRBJ1-2	TGTGCCAGCAGCTTGGACGTTGGGCTACAGTACTATGGCTACACCTTC	CASSLDVGLQYYGYTF
NA	TRBV12-2	18	NA	TRBJ1-1	TGTGCAAGTCGCCCTAGACAACCCGAAGGGGTTCTGAACACTGAAGCTTTCTTT	CASRPRQPEGVLNTEAFF
TRBD2	TRBV9	17	NA	TRBJ2-3	TGTGCCAGCAGCGCGGGCCTAGCGGGGGGGCCTCAAGATACGCAGTATTTT	CASSAGLAGGPQDTQYF
NA	TRBV7-3	13	NA	TRBJ1-4	TGTGCCAGCAGCTTTAAACAGGGTGAAAAACTGTTTTTT	CASSFKQGEKLFF
NA	TRBV5-4	11	NA	TRBJ2-1	TGTGCCAGCCTGCGGGCCAATGAGCAGTTCTTC	CASLRANEQFF
NA	TRBV5-1	12	NA	TRBJ2-5	TGCGCCAGCAGCCCAGGAGGCGAGACCCAGTACTTC	CASSPGGETQYF
TRBD2	TRBV4-2	17	NA	TRBJ2-1	TGTGCCAGCAGCCAAGATGCGGCTAGCGGGAGTAGGGATGAGCAGTTCTTC	CASSQDAASGSRDEQFF
TRBD2	TRBV4-2	16	few	TRBJ2-7	TGTGCCAGCAGCCAAGGCGCGGGGGATAGCTCCTACGAGCAGTACTTC	CASSQGAGDSSYEQYF
NA	TRBV5-1	15	NA	TRBJ2-5	TGCGCCAGCAGCACAACTACAAGAGAGGGAGAGACCCAGTACTTC	CASSTTTREGETQYF
NA	TRBV30	13	NA	TRBJ1-1	TGTGCCTGGAGTGTAAGTATTTGGCAGGAAGCTTTCTTT	CAWSVSIWQEAFF
TRBD1	TRBV11-1	15	NA	TRBJ2-7	TGTGCCAGCAGTTCGGACAGGGTCGGGTCCTACGAGCAGTACTTC	CASSSDRVGSYEQYF
TRBD1	TRBV5-1	15	NA	TRBJ2-7	TGCGCCAGCAGCCCGGGGACAGGGGGGACCTACGAGCAGTACTTC	CASSPGTGGTYEQYF
NA	TRBV11-1	13	NA	TRBJ2-5	TGTGCCAGCAGCGTAATCCGTTTACAGGAGCAGTACTTC	CASSVIRLQEQYF
NA	TRBV7-3	13	NA	TRBJ1-2	TGTGCCAGCAGCCAGAATACTAACTATGGTTACACCTTC	CASSQNTNYGYTF
TRBD2	TRBV6-4	13	NA	TRBJ2-3	TGTGCCAGCAGGGCGGGGGGCACAGATACGCAGTATTTT	CASRAGGTDTQYF
NA	TRBV14	12	NA	TRBJ2-1	TGTGCCAGCAGCCAACTTGGGACTCTACAGTTCTTC	CASSQLGTLQFF
TRBD2	TRBV19	15	NA	TRBJ2-7	TGTGCCAGTAGTACTAGCGGGACATCAGCCTACGAGCAGTACTTC	CASSTSGTSAYEQYF
TRBD1	TRBV6-5	15	NA	TRBJ2-7	TGTGCCAGCAGTTACGCCGGGACAGGGAATGACGAGCAGTACTTC	CASSYAGTGNDEQYF
NA	TRBV6-4	13	once	TRBJ2-7	TGTGCCAGCAGTGGGCACTGCGGCTACGAGCAGTACTTC	CASSGHCGYEQYF
NA	TRBV11-2	14	NA	TRBJ2-7	TGTGCCAGCAGCTTAGTCAGGGTAAACCGCGAGCAGTACTTC	CASSLVRVNREQYF
NA	TRBV30	15	few	TRBJ2-3	TGTGCCTGGAGTGTAAGGGGGTCGAAGGCAGATACGCAGTATTTT	CAWSVRGSKADTQYF
NA	TRBV5-1	14	NA	TRBJ1-5	TGCGCCAGCAGCTTAGCGGGGGCTGGTCAGCCCCAGCATTTT	CASSLAGAGQPQHF
NA	TRBV28	13	NA	TRBJ1-2	TGTGCCAGTTTGGACAGCATGAGTCAGGGCTACACCTTC	CASLDSMSQGYTF
NA	TRBV7-9	14	once	TRBJ2-7	TGTGCCAGCACCGTGTCAGGTCCGCCCTACGAGCAGTACTTC	CASTVSGPPYEQYF
TRBD1	TRBV5-1	16	NA	TRBJ1-1	TGCGCCAGCAGCTTGATGCCAGGGGGCTTAAACACTGAAGCTTTCTTT	CASSLMPGGLNTEAFF
NA	TRBV21-1	16	NA	TRBJ2-7	TGTGCCAGCAGCTCGAAGGTCGGGAGGTGGGGCTACGAGCAGTACTTC	CASSSKVGRWGYEQYF
TRBD2	TRBV19	17	NA	TRBJ2-1	TGTGCCAGTAGTACATCGCCTCCTAGCGGCTCCTACAATGAGCAGTTCTTC	CASSTSPPSGSYNEQFF
NA	TRBV14	14	NA	TRBJ1-1	TGTGCCAGCAGCCTACTCTCCTGGAACACTGAAGCTTTCTTT	CASSLLSWNTEAFF
TRBD1	TRBV7-9	17	NA	TRBJ1-4	TGTGCCAGCAGCTCGAAGGGCGGGACAGGGGGGTCTGAAAAACTGTTTTTT	CASSSKGGTGGSEKLFF
NA	TRBV18	14	NA	TRBJ1-1	TGTGCCAGCTCACGGCTGACGGCGGGCACTGAAGCTTTCTTT	CASSRLTAGTEAFF
NA	TRBV27	15	NA	TRBJ2-7	TGTGCCAGCAGTTTATCCTCCGGAGGTGGCTACGAGCAGTACTTC	CASSLSSGGGYEQYF
NA	TRBV30	15	NA	TRBJ1-5	TGTGCCTGGAGTGTACAACAGCTTAGCAATCAGCCCCAGCATTTT	CAWSVQQLSNQPQHF
TRBD1	TRBV5-1	15	NA	TRBJ1-1	TGCGCCAGCAGGGCACGGGACAGGGTAAACACTGAAGCTTTCTTT	CASRARDRVNTEAFF
NA	TRBV4-2	19	NA	TRBJ1-6	TGTGCCAGCAGCCAAGACAGGGAAACCAACGTAGCCTATAATTCACCCCTCCACTTT	CASSQDRETNVAYNSPLHF
NA	TRBV7-2	15	NA	TRBJ1-5	TGTGCCAGCAGCTCTGGAAACAGGGTCGGGCAGCCCCAGCATTTT	CASSSGNRVGQPQHF
NA	TRBV4-3	15	NA	TRBJ2-1	TGCGCCAGCAGCCAAGAGGACGCGGGGTACGATGAGCAGTTCTTC	CASSQEDAGYDEQFF
TRBD1	TRBV5-8	15	NA	TRBJ1-5	TGTGCCAGCAGCCCAAACAGGGGGGTATATCAGCCCCAGCATTTT	CASSPNRGVYQPQHF